The sequence of this T cell receptor beta chain was determined in a study of T-cell reconstitution after alpha-beta-depleted transplantation in children. General study results and limits: The origin of high day-60 TCRbeta diversity in some patients lay in surviving recipient T cells and thymic progenitors. It was newly produced T cells that mostly accounted for T-cell counts and diversity one year after transplant. Expanded graft clones, several hundred of them, were reportedly the source of alpha-beta T cells about two months after transplant.

In its sample, this clonotype was seen many times. No antigen is known for it. TCRbeta library construction was performed incorporating unique molecular identifiers. Using its own MiXCR run on the PCR reads, TCRdb lists one record per CDR3 protein. The sample lists approximately 240,000 distinct CDR3 sequences, about 11% occurring once. Germline V gene data show CDR1 as LGHDT and CDR2 as YNNKEL (reference sequence). The V end lost 5 bases, the J end lost 7 bases, and 20 bases lay between the germline ends. This CDR3 comprises 16 residues. This clonotype originated in a child less than two years old with acute myeloid leukemia, due to receive a stem cell transplant. The chain carries TRBV3-1 and TRBJ2-2, with D tentatively TRBD1 (6 bases). This specimen consisted of PBMCs, obtained before TCRalphabeta/CD19-depleted stem cell transplant. The CDR3 reads CASSDGTSRSGGELFF. The CDR3 DNA is TGTGCCAGCAGCGATGGGACATCGCGGAGTGGCGGGGAGCTGTTTTTT.